Each of the 32 T cell receptor beta chains below was sequenced from the same sample in a study of shared T cell receptors in the human thymus. Clones were sequenced by immunoSEQ multiplex PCR, and TCRdb holds only the in-frame ones, with some missing. The profile covers over 65,000 clones, with about 96% appearing a single time and roughly 0.03% taken by the ten largest. The sample was thymocytes. These TCRs come from a human donor.

The V gene is TRBV5-4, the J gene TRBJ2-1; 7 positions match TRBD2. CDR1 SGHNT and CDR2 YYREEE come from the germline V gene (reference sequence). The CDR3 is 17 amino acids. V was pared by 1 base and J by 3 bases, with 10 bases of the junction left unmatched. The CDR3: CASSLRSSGTDYNEQFF. Written as DNA, the CDR3 is TGTGCCAGCAGCTTGCGGTCTAGCGGCACCGACTACAATGAGCAGTTCTTC.

The V call is TRBV28, the J call TRBJ2-7; no definite D call. V dropped 3 bases and J dropped 3 bases, with 12 bases sitting between them. The length of the CDR3 is 14 residues. Per germline, CDR1 MDHEN and CDR2 SYDVKM. The CDR3 loop is CASSFRIGNYEQYF. The CDR3 DNA reads as TGTGCCAGCAGTTTTCGGATTGGGAACTACGAGCAGTACTTC.

This clone was seen just once. The V call is TRBV6-5, the J call TRBJ2-7; D is perhaps TRBD1 (5 bases). CDR3 length equals 13 residues. V was pared by 6 bases and J by 3 bases, with 12 bases between. Germline values: CDR1 MNHEY, CDR2 SVGAGI. The CDR3 region is CASRPDSYYEQYF. For the CDR3, the DNA is TGTGCCAGCAGGCCCGACAGTTACTACGAGCAGTACTTC.

This chain links TRBV5-5 with TRBJ2-7; 10 bases agree with TRBD1. Trimming cost V 4 bases and J 7 bases; bases outside gene matches: 8. Germline V gene sequence: CDR1 SGHKS, CDR2 YYEKEE (reference sequence). The CDR3 consists of 14 residues. The CDR3 reads CASSLRDRGDEQYF. As DNA, the CDR3 is TGTGCCAGCAGCCTCCGGGACAGGGGCGATGAGCAGTACTTC.

This chain connects TRBV14 to TRBJ2-1; 9 bases are a match to TRBD1. Germline values: CDR1 SGHDN, CDR2 FVKESK. Germline trimming cut 4 bases from V and 9 bases from J; bases unmatched to any gene: 7. This CDR3 comprises 14 residues. The CDR3 reads CASSPGQGKGEQFF. The CDR3 DNA is TGTGCCAGCAGCCCGGGACAGGGCAAAGGTGAGCAGTTCTTC.

V gene TRBV5-8 combines with J gene TRBJ1-3; 8 positions agree with TRBD1. This CDR3 is built from 17 residues. Trimming removed 4 bases from V and 0 bases from J; junction bases left unmatched: 9. Germline lookup yields CDR1 SGHTS and CDR2 YDEGEE. The CDR3 nucleotides are TGTGCCAGCAGCCGTCCCGGGACAGGCCCCTCTGGAAACACCATATATTTT. Its protein is CASSRPGTGPSGNTIYF.

This chain uses TRBV4-3 with TRBJ2-2; D gene uncertain. The CDR3 runs 17 residues. V lost 1 base and J 5 bases, leaving 17 bases between the germline ends. Germline assignment: CDR1 LGHNA and CDR2 YSLEER. CDR3 DNA: TGCGCCAGCAGCCAAGCCCGGTTTGGCGTAGCAACCGGGGAGCTGTTTTTT. Amino acid sequence: CASSQARFGVATGELFF.

J is TRBJ1-6 and V is TRBV28; TRBD1 aligns across 8 bases. CDR1 and CDR2 (germline): MDHEN, SYDVKM. V gave up 3 bases and J gave up 6 bases; unmatched junction bases: 7. The CDR3 runs to 16 residues. The CDR3 loop is CASSLRNGQGNSPLHF. CDR3 coding DNA: TGTGCCAGCAGTTTGCGGAACGGACAGGGTAATTCACCCCTCCACTTT.

J is TRBJ2-7 and V is TRBV7-2; either TRBD1 or TRBD2 may supply D (6 bases each). The germline V gene encodes CDR1 SGHTA and CDR2 FQGNSA. Trimming removed 5 bases from V and 1 base from J, with 15 bases in between. The CDR3 runs 15 residues. The CDR3 is CASSPRGQQSYEQYF. The CDR3 DNA reads TGTGCCAGCAGCCCTCGGGGGCAGCAATCCTACGAGCAGTACTTC. Based on the CDR3 plus reference TRBV7-2 and TRBJ2-7, the full variable domain is GAGVSQSPSNKVTEKGKDVELRCDPISGHTALYWYRQSLGQGLEFLIYFQGNSAPDKSGLPSDRFSAERTGGSVSTLTIQRTQQEDSAVYLCASSPRGQQSYEQYFGPGTRLTVT.

The V gene is TRBV4-3, the J gene TRBJ1-1; a weak D match, TRBD1 (5 bases). V lost 0 bases and J 13 bases, leaving 18 bases between the germline ends. Germline CDR1 LGHNA, CDR2 YSLEER. The CDR3 has 14 residues. CDR3 residues: CASSQDRGEGRGFF. The CDR3 coding sequence is TGCGCCAGCAGCCAAGATCGGGGCGAAGGTCGGGGTTTCTTT.

This clone was detected only once. The CDR3 sequence: CASSERYTGSSTDTQYF. CDR3 sequence (DNA): TGTGCCAGCAGTGAACGTTATACCGGTTCTAGCACAGATACGCAGTATTTT. The J gene is TRBJ2-3, the V gene TRBV25-1; D not certain. The CDR3 spans 17 residues. Germline V gene sequence: CDR1 MGHDK, CDR2 SYGVNS. Trimming shortened V by 2 bases and J by 0 bases, and 15 bases separated the two germline ends.

This clone showed up just a few times. This rearrangement joins TRBV2 to TRBJ2-1; 14 nucleotides align to TRBD2. The CDR3 consists of 17 residues. The germline V gene encodes CDR1 SNHLY and CDR2 FYNNEI. Germline trimming cut 8 bases from V and 0 bases from J; bases unmatched to any gene: 6. CDR3 coding DNA: TGTGCCAGCCAGACTAGCGGGGGGGGACGCTCCTACAATGAGCAGTTCTTC. This codes for CASQTSGGGRSYNEQFF.

This chain's CDR3 is CASTWRGQGGSGELFF. CDR3 DNA: TGTGCCAGCACTTGGAGGGGACAGGGAGGGTCCGGGGAGCTGTTTTTT. The rearrangement links TRBV5-6 to TRBJ2-2, with 9 nucleotides matching TRBD1. The CDR3 extends over 16 amino acids. J was trimmed by 6 bases and V by 6 bases; bases with no gene match: 12. CDR1 and CDR2 from the germline V gene are SGHDT and YYEEEE.

This clone was counted once. This CDR3 fails to terminate in the conserved phenylalanine or tryptophan, so it likely reflects a read error. The genes are TRBV5-1 and TRBJ1-1; 7 bases fit TRBD1. CDR3 length: 16 residues. The germline V gene encodes CDR1 SGHRS and CDR2 YFSETQ. V dropped 2 bases and J dropped 2; count of bases not matched to a gene: 9. For the CDR3, the DNA is TGCGCCAGCAGCTTACCACAGGGGCGCGATAACACTGAAGCTTTCCTT. The encoded protein is CASSLPQGRDNTEAFL.

V is TRBV12-1 and J is TRBJ1-4. TRBV12-1 is a pseudogene locus. This CDR3 is built from 18 residues. The chain's CDR3 is CASSFSGGSLPGNEKLFF. CDR3 nucleotide sequence: TGTGCCAGCAGCTTTTCGGGGGGATCCCTTCCCGGGAATGAAAAACTGTTTTTT.

The chain joins TRBV18 to TRBJ2-1; no firm D call. Trimming cost V 2 bases and J 6 bases, with 11 bases left between them. Germline CDR1 reads KGHSH; CDR2 reads LQKENI. The CDR3 totals 14 residues. The CDR3, as DNA: TGTGCCAGCTCACCATCGGGCAGGCCCAATGAGCAGTTCTTC. The encoded protein is CASSPSGRPNEQFF.

The rearrangement links TRBV4-3 to TRBJ1-4, with D hard to call. The CDR3 covers 13 residues. V shed 2 bases and J shed 11 bases, with 12 bases lying between them. Germline V gives CDR1 LGHNA, CDR2 YSLEER. CDR3: CASSQKGVGKLFF. The CDR3 DNA reads TGCGCCAGCAGCCAAAAGGGAGTGGGGAAACTGTTTTTT.

This clone was seen just once. V gene TRBV15 combines with J gene TRBJ2-5; 10 bases agree with TRBD2. The ends lost 3 bases at V and 5 bases at J; junction bases unmatched: 18. Germline CDR1 LNHNV, CDR2 YYDKDF (reference sequence). There are 19 residues in the CDR3. The CDR3 here is CATSSHYRTSGGRGETQYF. The DNA of the CDR3 is TGTGCCACCAGCAGCCACTACCGGACTAGCGGCGGACGCGGGGAGACCCAGTACTTC.

The chain recombines TRBV6-5 with TRBJ1-2; no clear D. V shed 4 bases and J shed 3 bases, with 12 bases lying between them. The CDR3 loop spans 14 amino acids. The V gene's germline CDR1 is MNHEY and CDR2 SVGAGI. For the CDR3, the DNA is TGTGCCAGCAGTTGGAGTGGGCCGGACTATGGCTACACCTTC. Protein: CASSWSGPDYGYTF.

The CDR3 DNA reads TGTGCCAGCAGCTTGGGCGGGAACACCGGGGAGCTGTTTTTT. This gives the protein CASSLGGNTGELFF. The V and J genes are TRBV5-8 and TRBJ2-2; D not certain. This CDR3 contains 14 residues. Germline V lookup: CDR1 SGHTS, CDR2 YDEGEE. V dropped 0 bases and J dropped 1 base, with 4 bases sitting between them.

The chain links TRBV7-9 to TRBJ1-1, with unresolved D. The CDR3 is 11 amino acids. V shed 5 bases and J shed 8 bases, with 9 bases lying between them. Germline lookup yields CDR1 SEHNR and CDR2 FQNEAQ (reference sequence). The CDR3 nucleotides read TGTGCCAGCAGCCGACCTCTAGAAGCTTTCTTT. Encoded protein: CASSRPLEAFF.

This chain connects TRBV4-1 to TRBJ1-5; D uncertain. The length of the CDR3 is 15 residues. V was pared by 1 base and J by 1 base, with 8 bases between. Germline V lookup: CDR1 MGHRA, CDR2 YSYEKL. CDR3 protein: CASSQGQESNQPQHF. The CDR3 DNA sequence: TGCGCCAGCAGCCAAGGGCAGGAAAGCAATCAGCCCCAGCATTTT.

The chain joins TRBV5-6 to TRBJ1-1, with a weak D call TRBD1 (6 bases). The ends were cut back, 4 bases at V and 4 bases at J, with 17 bases in the middle. This CDR3 comprises 15 residues. Germline V gene data show CDR1 as SGHDT and CDR2 as YYEEEE. The CDR3 DNA sequence: TGTGCCAGCAGCCGGGGGCCCCTCCGGAGCACTGAAGCTTTCTTT. Its translation is CASSRGPLRSTEAFF.

This chain connects TRBV6-1 to TRBJ2-7, with D perhaps matching TRBD2 (6 bases). Trimming cost V 6 bases and J 1 base, with 13 bases left between them. Germline V gives CDR1 MNHNS, CDR2 SASEGT. The CDR3 loop spans 14 amino acids. CDR3 sequence reads: CASRGEEGSYEQYF. For the CDR3, the DNA is TGTGCCAGCAGGGGGGAGGAGGGGTCCTACGAGCAGTACTTC.

The count of this clone is one. V and J are TRBV19 and TRBJ2-5, with D tentatively TRBD1 (6 bases). Germline assignment: CDR1 LNHDA and CDR2 SQIVND (reference sequence). The CDR3 loop spans 14 amino acids. The ends were cut back, 2 bases at V and 4 bases at J, with 11 bases in the middle. CDR3 bases: TGTGCCAGTAGTATAACTACAGGGAGAGAGACCCAGTACTTC. Translation gives CASSITTGRETQYF.

The chain has TRBV10-3 and TRBJ2-1; 7 nucleotides match TRBD1. Germline values: CDR1 ENHRY, CDR2 SYGVKD. Trimming cost V 10 bases and J 3 bases; bases outside gene matches: 12. This CDR3 region has 15 residues. The CDR3 region is CATGFGDSRYNEQFF. As DNA, the CDR3 is TGTGCCACCGGGTTCGGGGACAGTCGCTACAATGAGCAGTTCTTC.

This clone was picked up one time. The chain joins TRBV10-2 to TRBJ1-2; D unresolved. The V gene lost 3 bases and the J gene lost 0 bases, with 17 bases spanning the gap. Germline V lookup: CDR1 WSHSY, CDR2 SAAADI. The CDR3 runs 17 residues. In DNA form, the CDR3 reads TGCGCCAGCAGTGAATTCTCTAGACAATCCCCTAACTATGGCTACACCTTC. This gives the protein CASSEFSRQSPNYGYTF.

The chain employs TRBV5-1 and TRBJ2-2; no definite D call. The V gene's germline CDR1 is SGHRS and CDR2 YFSETQ. The CDR3 consists of 16 residues. The V end was cut by 1 base, the J end by 6 bases, with 16 bases between. CDR3 residues: CASSLRCLTLPGELFF. The DNA for the CDR3 is TGCGCCAGCAGCTTGAGGTGTTTAACCCTTCCCGGGGAGCTGTTTTTT.

The chain is built from TRBV5-1 and TRBJ2-3; maybe TRBD2 (7 bases). CDR1 and CDR2 from the germline V gene are SGHRS and YFSETQ. This CDR3 spans 18 amino acids. V was shortened by 1 base and J by 0 bases, with 18 bases between the two germline ends. The CDR3 bases are TGCGCCAGCAGCTTGTTCAGACGGGGGGCTATCAGCACAGATACGCAGTATTTT. This gives the protein CASSLFRRGAISTDTQYF.

The genes are TRBV25-1 and TRBJ2-7; D may be TRBD1 (6 bases). V lost 1 base, J lost 6 bases, and 13 bases lay in between. Germline V CDR1 and CDR2: MGHDK, SYGVNS. This CDR3 is 14 amino acids long. In DNA form, the CDR3 reads TGTGCCAGCAGTGAATGGGGGCAGTCCGGCGAGCAGTACTTC. Translated, it gives CASSEWGQSGEQYF.

DNA of the CDR3: TGTGCCAGCAGCCAAGGGAATAACAGGGGGGATATGGATCGAGATACGCAGTATTTT. Amino acid sequence: CASSQGNNRGDMDRDTQYF. The rearrangement uses TRBV14 and TRBJ2-3; 8 bases line up with TRBD1. Germline CDR1 is SGHDN and CDR2 is FVKESK. V shed 1 base and J 5 bases; nucleotides not matched to a gene: 17. The CDR3 loop spans 19 amino acids. Full variable domain (remainder filled in from reference TRBV14 and TRBJ2-3): EAGVTQFPSHSVIEKGQTVTLRCDPISGHDNLYWYRRVMGKEIKFLLHFVKESKQDESGMPNNRFLAERTGGTYSTLKVQPAELEDSGVYFCASSQGNNRGDMDRDTQYFGPGTRLTVL.

This clone has just one count. V and J are TRBV7-9 and TRBJ1-5; D uncertain. The CDR3 spans 13 residues. Germline V gene data show CDR1 as SEHNR and CDR2 as FQNEAQ (reference sequence). Trimming removed 5 bases at V and 8 bases at J, with 13 bases between. CDR3 sequence reads: CASSPRYGEPQHF. The CDR3 DNA follows: TGTGCCAGCAGCCCGAGGTACGGGGAGCCCCAGCATTTT.